This TCR beta chain was recorded in a study of shared clonotypes between healthy human individuals. Study in general: Aged 18 to 49, the donors were a couple of women and three men.

As to this clone: A read error is likely here: a far larger clone is one base away.

Sequencing was performed with immunoSEQ multiplex PCR; in TCRdb, only in-frame clones are kept and a portion is missing. The profile shows roughly 500,000 clones, 70% to 80% of them singletons. The germline V gene encodes CDR1 MGHRA and CDR2 YSYEKL. There are 15 residues in the CDR3. The sample was PBMCs. This clonotype was sampled from a woman in her thirties or forties in good health. Some clones in this sample may be carry-over from other donors' samples. The V gene is TRBV4-1, the J gene TRBJ2-5; 11 positions agree with TRBD2. The DNA end favors TRBJ2-7, so the J call may be wrong. Written as DNA, the CDR3 is TGCGCCAGCAGCCACCTGACTAGCGGGAATAACGAGCAGTACTTC. It codes for CASSHLTSGNNEQYF.